This T cell receptor (beta chain) derives from a study of CD8 T cells in Susac syndrome (dated by TCRdb to between 2019 and 2020). A note on the overall study: The study used repertoire sequencing to test whether antigen drove CD8+ T cell activation and differentiation in Susac syndrome. Clonality of the CD8+ T cell repertoire was compared between about a dozen healthy donors, approximately 14 Susac syndrome patients and some 15 multiple sclerosis patients. Findings and caveats that apply to the study as a whole: The number of individuals in the TCR sequencing and HLA analysis was acknowledged as relatively small.

Peripheral blood CD8+ and CD4+ T cells from healthy donors, Susac syndrome patients and multiple sclerosis patients were profiled by high-throughput TCR beta sequencing. The multiple sclerosis controls were treatment-naive patients who had stable or active relapsing-remitting disease and met the revised McDonald criteria. Bulk CD8+ and CD4+ T cells were purified by magnetic negative isolation, while CD8+ TEMRA cells were enriched using FACS. Blood was collected in EDTA tubes and processed within 24 hours, with PBMCs isolated through density gradient centrifugation. PBMCs destined for TCR sequencing were cryopreserved in liquid nitrogen and later thawed in a 37 °C water bath. A purity of at least 90% was achieved for sorted or isolated CD4+, CD8+ and CD8+ TEMRA cells. The CDR3, from cysteine to phenylalanine, totals 13 residues. Of the read, only the CDR3 DNA is kept; its 39 bases are in frame from base 1. The V end loses 7 bases and the J end loses 2 bases, and a stretch of 11 bases separates them. CDR1 WSHSY and CDR2 SAAADI are derived from the germline V gene.

RNA was extracted with the RNeasy kit and roughly 0.45 to 1 ug was reverse transcribed using random hexamers. The immunoSEQ multiplex PCR assay, which covers 54 Vbeta and 13 Jbeta segments, was used to amplify TCR beta CDR3 regions. PCR amplification bias was corrected by using a synthetic template baseline for primer optimization and computational correction. Per the source publication's procedure: Reads were assigned to V, D and J genes according to IMGT and analyzed in immunoSEQ Analyzer, with only productive sequences retained. Clonality was computed as one minus Shannon entropy normalized by log2 of the number of productive unique sequences. For each patient and control, public and private clones were evaluated within the 100 most prevalent clones. A clone was defined as Susac-specific if it was absent from the healthy and MS cohorts, from 950 to 1,300 published viral clones and from other ImmuneACCESS disease sequences. Through fastp at Q25 and MiXCR, TCRdb rebuilt clones from the public reads, retaining in-frame beta chains. CDR3 protein sequences are deduplicated, and each keeps its most common genes and DNA. What appears here as the V and J calls and clone size reflects TCRdb's work, not the paper's. The sample contains hundreds of thousands of distinct CDR3 sequences, around 83% of them found a single time. The top ten constitute 0.09% to 0.15% of the sample.

With respect to this clonotype: Its antigen is still unknown. Qualities for individual bases were not recorded, and no much larger clone is one base off.

The specimen was CD8+ T cells from PBMCs. The sequence came from a human donor with multiple sclerosis. The chain couples TRBV10-2 to TRBJ1-1, with a tentative D gene TRBD1 over 5 matching bases. The CDR3 region: CASKFQGNTEAFF. The sequenced DNA: TGCGCCAGCAAATTCCAGGGAAACACTGAAGCTTTCTTT.